This TCR beta chain was sequenced during a study of blood T cell repertoires in COVID-19. For the study at large: COVID-19 samples, acute and convalescent, were from the United States, Italy and Spain. Sources were T cells, B-cell-depleted T cells, or PBMCs; the material itself was cDNA or gDNA.

The authors' processing: Nucleated cell counts were estimated from reference gene primer amplification. The table came from immunoSEQ multiplex PCR; TCRdb's copy has only in-frame clones and leaves some out. The V and J calls and clone size come from that table; D and trimming were worked out from the DNA. The top ten hold about 5% of the sample, which has approximately 70,000 clones, around 93% seen once. CDR1 and CDR2 from the germline V gene are MNHEY and SMNVEV (reference sequence). V was trimmed by 3 bases and J by 3 bases, leaving 15 bases between them. The CDR3 is made up of 15 amino acids. The rearrangement uses TRBV27 and TRBJ2-7, with a tentative D call TRBD1 (6 bases). This receptor was taken from a woman aged 55-70 years with active COVID-19. The sequenced sample consisted of peripheral blood. CDR3 protein: CASSLGITGNYEQYF. CDR3 bases: TGTGCCAGCAGTTTGGGTATCACAGGGAACTACGAGCAGTACTTC.